This T cell receptor (beta chain) derives from a study of blood T cell repertoires in COVID-19. Study as a whole: The United States, Italy and Spain provided the acute and convalescent COVID-19 samples. PBMCs, B-cell-depleted T cells, or T cells provided the cDNA or gDNA that made up the material.

Profiling relied on immunoSEQ multiplex PCR, and the TCRdb table lists in-frame clones only, not all of them. The table has about 63,000 clones, around four fifths seen once. The sequence came from a human donor in a cohort sampled during active COVID-19. The source material was peripheral blood.

The CDR3 reads CASSPQQGRGTEAFF. The CDR3 DNA reads TGTGCCAGCAGCCCCCAGCAGGGTAGGGGCACTGAAGCTTTCTTT. The V call is TRBV11-2, the J call TRBJ1-1, with a possible D match to TRBD1 (5 bases). This CDR3 has 15 residues. From germline, CDR1 is SGHAT and CDR2 FQNNGV. V lost 5 bases and J 4 bases, leaving 17 bases between the germline ends.